The rows below give T cell receptor beta chains drawn from one sample of a study of blood T cell repertoires in COVID-19. Some clones are missing from TCRdb's copy, which holds only in-frame ones; the method was immunoSEQ multiplex PCR. The table has under 200,000 clones, about four fifths seen once. Material: PBMCs or T cells enriched from blood (not recorded which). All receptors derive from a woman aged 55-70 years who had recovered from COVID-19. CDR3s include the opening cysteine and the closing phenylalanine or tryptophan. A D gene is named only where the DNA matches it firmly. Some rows mark clone size as missing; the rest say once, few, many or name a class of expanded clone.

NA,TRBJ2-7,15,NA,TRBV18,TGTGCCAGCTCACCAGGTCAGGGATTCTCCTACGAGCAGTACTTC,CASSPGQGFSYEQYF
NA,TRBJ1-2,15,NA,TRBV4-1,TGCGCCAGCAGCCAAGAGGGGCAGAGGTTGTATGGCTACACCTTC,CASSQEGQRLYGYTF
NA,TRBJ2-5,14,NA,TRBV11-2,TGTGCCAGCAGCTTATGGGGTCGGGGAGAGACCCAGTACTTC,CASSLWGRGETQYF
TRBD2,TRBJ2-3,18,few,TRBV3-1/TRBV3-2,TGTGCCAGCAGCCAACCGGGACTAGCGGGGTACGGCACAGATACGCAGTATTTT,CASSQPGLAGYGTDTQYF
NA,TRBJ1-1,16,NA,TRBV4-2,TGTGCCAGCAGCCAAGGCGGGGATGCGGGAAGGGCTGAAGCTTTCTTT,CASSQGGDAGRAEAFF
TRBD2,TRBJ2-1,15,NA,TRBV12-5,TGTGCTAGCAAGGTTTTACTAGCGGGGGGCAATGAGCAGTTCTTC,CASKVLLAGGNEQFF
TRBD2,TRBJ2-1,19,few,TRBV12-5,TGTGCTAGTGGTTTGGTGACTAGCGGGGGCGCTAGCTCCTACAATGAGCAGTTCTTC,CASGLVTSGGASSYNEQFF
TRBD1,TRBJ2-7,15,NA,TRBV19,TGTGCCAGTAGTTCCCGACAGGGGGCGTCCTACGAGCAGTACTTC,CASSSRQGASYEQYF
TRBD2,TRBJ2-5,14,NA,TRBV6-5,TGTGCCAGCAGATTGGGGGGGGACCAAGAGACCCAGTACTTC,CASRLGGDQETQYF
NA,TRBJ1-2,14,NA,TRBV29-1,TGCAGTGTGGGGGGTTCGAATGCTAACTATGGCTACACCTTC,CSVGGSNANYGYTF
NA,TRBJ2-6,15,NA,TRBV7-8,TGTGCCAGCAGCTTTGGGAGCTCTGGGGCCAACGTCCTGACTTTC,CASSFGSSGANVLTF
NA,TRBJ2-7,13,NA,TRBV30,TGTGCCTGGAGCCCTGGGGGGAACTACGAGCAGTACTTC,CAWSPGGNYEQYF
NA,TRBJ1-6,15,NA,TRBV7-9,TGTGCCAGCAGCTTTTTATCAGGGCAAAATTCACCCCTCCACTTT,CASSFLSGQNSPLHF
NA,TRBJ2-1,15,many,TRBV5-1,TGCGCCAGCAGCTTGTTTGCCGGGGGATACAATGAGCAGTTCTTC,CASSLFAGGYNEQFF
TRBD1,TRBJ1-5,16,NA,TRBV10-3,TGTGCCATCAGTGAGGACAGGGGGTTATGGAATCAGCCCCAGCATTTT,CAISEDRGLWNQPQHF
TRBD2,TRBJ2-2,18,NA,TRBV24-1,TGTGCCACCAGTGGAGGACTAGCGGGGGGTTTTAACACCGGGGAGCTGTTTTTT,CATSGGLAGGFNTGELFF
TRBD1,TRBJ2-5,15,NA,TRBV7-7,TGTGCCAGCAGCTTGACAGGGTTGCACCAAGAGACCCAGTACTTC,CASSLTGLHQETQYF
TRBD1,TRBJ2-1,15,NA,TRBV5-1,TGCGCCAGCAGCTTACAGGGGTCTACCTACAATGAGCAGTTCTTC,CASSLQGSTYNEQFF
TRBD1,TRBJ2-7,14,NA,TRBV6-1,TGTGCCAGCAGCGGACAGGGGGCTGGCTACGAGCAGTACTTC,CASSGQGAGYEQYF
TRBD1,TRBJ2-1,13,NA,TRBV27,TGTGCCAGCAGAAGGACAGGGGTCAATGAGCAGTTCTTC,CASRRTGVNEQFF
TRBD1,TRBJ1-1,14,NA,TRBV25-1,TGTGCCAGCAGAAGGACAGGGGGGGGGACTGAAGCTTTCTTT,CASRRTGGGTEAFF
TRBD1,TRBJ1-6,14,NA,TRBV4-1,TGCGCCAGCAGTCACGACAGGGGTATTTCACCCCTCCACTTT,CASSHDRGISPLHF
NA,TRBJ2-3,15,NA,TRBV2,TGTGCCAGCAAATCCTCACCTACTCCTGGAGATACGCAGTATTTT,CASKSSPTPGDTQYF
TRBD2,TRBJ2-3,15,NA,TRBV9,TGTGCCAGCAGCGTAGGTAGCGGGGGCACAGATACGCAGTATTTT,CASSVGSGGTDTQYF
NA,TRBJ1-5,12,many,TRBV5-8,TGTGCCAGCAGCTTGTATAATCAGCCCCAGCATTTT,CASSLYNQPQHF
TRBD1,TRBJ1-1,13,NA,TRBV2,TGTGCCAGCGTAAATACAGGGGGCACTGAAGCTTTCTTT,CASVNTGGTEAFF
NA,TRBJ2-3,15,NA,TRBV11-2,TGTGCCAGCAGCTTAGACCGGGTTAGCTCAGATACGCAGTATTTT,CASSLDRVSSDTQYF
TRBD1,TRBJ2-1,16,NA,TRBV19,TGTGCCAGTAGTATTCGGGGGACAGGGGTTATTAATGAGCAGTTCTTC,CASSIRGTGVINEQFF
NA,TRBJ1-1,14,NA,TRBV5-1,TGCGCCAGCAGCTCAACAGGGTCGCACACTGAAGCTTTCTTT,CASSSTGSHTEAFF
TRBD2,TRBJ2-3,17,NA,TRBV9,TGTGCCAGCAGCGTAGCTTCGACTAGCGGGGCAACAGATACGCAGTATTTT,CASSVASTSGATDTQYF
TRBD1,TRBJ1-2,15,NA,TRBV27,TGTGCCAGCAGTCTGACAGGGAGCGGGCCCCCGGGCTACACCTTC,CASSLTGSGPPGYTF
TRBD1,TRBJ2-1,14,NA,TRBV29-1,TGCAGCGTTGTCACAGGGGTTATATACAATGAGCAGTTCTTC,CSVVTGVIYNEQFF
NA,TRBJ1-1,15,once,TRBV11-1,TGTGCCAGCAGCACGAAACCCGGGGGGATCACTGAAGCTTTCTTT,CASSTKPGGITEAFF
NA,TRBJ2-7,14,NA,TRBV5-1,TGCGCCAGCAGCTTCGGGGTCCTCCGGGACGAGCAGTACTTC,CASSFGVLRDEQYF
NA,TRBJ1-1,13,NA,TRBV29-1,TGCAGCGTTGATAGGACTGAGAACACTGAAGCTTTCTTT,CSVDRTENTEAFF
TRBD1,TRBJ2-2,15,NA,TRBV29-1,TGCAGCGTGGGAACAGGGGTCCGGGCGACCGGGGAGCTGTTTTTT,CSVGTGVRATGELFF
NA,TRBJ1-2,15,NA,TRBV10-3,TGTGCCATCAGTGAATTTCAGGGGACTAACTATGGCTACACCTTC,CAISEFQGTNYGYTF
TRBD1,TRBJ2-7,16,NA,TRBV5-4,TGTGCCAGCAGCAACCTAGGACAGGGAGCATTGTACGAGCAGTACTTC,CASSNLGQGALYEQYF
NA,TRBJ1-6,15,NA,TRBV25-1,TGTGCCAGCAGTGAATTAACACAGTACAATTCACCCCTCCACTTT,CASSELTQYNSPLHF
NA,TRBJ2-5,12,NA,TRBV2,TGTGCCAGCAGTGGTCACAGGGAGACCCAGTACTTC,CASSGHRETQYF
TRBD2,TRBJ2-3,18,NA,TRBV3-1/TRBV3-2,TGTGCCAGCAGCCAAGTTAGCGGGGGGCTCCTGGGCGCAGATACGCAGTATTTT,CASSQVSGGLLGADTQYF
NA,TRBJ1-4,15,few,TRBV11-2,TGTGCCAGCAGCAAGAGACGAGGAGATAATGAAAAACTGTTTTTT,CASSKRRGDNEKLFF
TRBD2,TRBJ2-7,17,NA,TRBV9,TGTGCCAGCAGCGCTAATGCTTTCCCGGGACTAGGAGCCGAGCAGTACTTC,CASSANAFPGLGAEQYF
NA,TRBJ2-7,12,NA,TRBV19,TGTGCCAGTACACATCGCGGAGGCGAGCAGTACTTC,CASTHRGGEQYF
NA,TRBJ1-2,13,NA,TRBV25-1,TGTGCCAGCAGTGAATTGGCGGCCTATGGCTACACCTTC,CASSELAAYGYTF
TRBD1,TRBJ1-2,13,few,TRBV5-4,TGTGCCAGCAGCACACCTGGGACAGATGGCTACACCTTC,CASSTPGTDGYTF
TRBD1,TRBJ1-2,13,NA,TRBV12-3/TRBV12-4,TGTGCCAGCACCCCGGGACAGGATTATGGCTACACCTTC,CASTPGQDYGYTF
NA,TRBJ2-7,14,NA,TRBV28,TGTGCCAGCAGGAAAAGCGGAAGCTCCTACGAGCAGTACTTC,CASRKSGSSYEQYF
NA,TRBJ1-6,19,NA,TRBV18,TGTGCCAGCTCACCACTTCCCGGGCAGGGAATGTCTTTATATTCACCCCTCCACTTT,CASSPLPGQGMSLYSPLHF
NA,TRBJ1-2,15,NA,TRBV4-1,TGCGCCAGCAGCCAAGAAGGTCGAGAGGGCTATGGCTACACCTTC,CASSQEGREGYGYTF
NA,TRBJ2-7,15,NA,TRBV19,TGTGCCAGTAGTATCCAGGACAGCAGGGGCTACGAGCAGTACTTC,CASSIQDSRGYEQYF
TRBD1,TRBJ1-1,13,NA,TRBV19,TGTGCCAGTAGTATCAACAGGGGCCCTGAAGCTTTCTTT,CASSINRGPEAFF
NA,TRBJ2-7,15,NA,TRBV7-8,TGTGCCAGCAGCTTGCTTAGCGGAAGCTCCTACGAGCAGTACTTC,CASSLLSGSSYEQYF
NA,TRBJ1-2,13,few,TRBV29-1,TGCAGCGCCCCGGTTGAGGGGGACTATGGCTACACCTTC,CSAPVEGDYGYTF
TRBD1,TRBJ2-5,15,once,TRBV9,TGTGCCAGCAGCGTAACTGGACAGGGACTAGAGACCCAGTACTTC,CASSVTGQGLETQYF
NA,TRBJ2-7,15,NA,TRBV25-1,TGTGCCAGCAGTGAATCAACAGGGCCAAGATACGAGCAGTACTTC,CASSESTGPRYEQYF
NA,TRBJ2-2,16,NA,TRBV10-1,TGCGCCAGCAGTGAGTATGCGAAGCCGGGCACCGGGGAGCTGTTTTTT,CASSEYAKPGTGELFF
TRBD1,TRBJ1-2,14,NA,TRBV6-5,TGTGCCAGCAGTTACCCGACAGGGTCATGCGGCTACACCTTC,CASSYPTGSCGYTF
TRBD1,TRBJ1-5,12,few,TRBV30,TGTGCATCCGGGACAGGATTTCAGCCCCAGCATTTT,CASGTGFQPQHF